The clone carrying this T cell receptor beta chain was detected only a few times. Its antigen is unknown. The CDR3 length is 14 residues. V was trimmed by 7 bases and J by 0 bases, leaving 13 bases between them. Germline assignment: CDR1 SGHRS and CDR2 YFSETQ. This record comes from a study of tumor-infiltrating lymphocytes in primary liver carcinoma. Study observations and caveats: There was no comparison of CD4+ and CD8+ repertoires, as samples were bulk unsorted. Against blood, tumors held a significantly higher top-250-clone fraction (p = 0.039).

Blood RNA came from unsorted whole blood; germline DNA was also extracted. The collection of about 4.4 milliliters of peripheral blood preceded surgery. The template, about 510 ng total RNA, yielded TCR beta cDNA made with a constant-region primer. Three nested multiplex PCR rounds of slightly modified ARM-PCR generated TCR beta libraries. Rounds one and two of PCR, each of 10 cycles, were primed with TRBV1-TRBV30 forward primers and a C-beta reverse primer. TCRdb re-analysed the multiplex PCR reads in MiXCR, keeping a single row per CDR3 protein. The table records about 350,000 distinct CDR3 sequences, less than 65% of them present only once.

This sequence joins TRBV5-1 and TRBJ1-1; D not resolved. The sequenced material came from peripheral blood. This sequence originates from a man aged 35 to 55 with primary liver carcinoma and hepatitis B virus infection. CDR3 DNA: TGCGCCAGCCAGAAACAGCCTATGAACACTGAAGCTTTCTTT. Its protein is CASQKQPMNTEAFF.